A single sample gave rise to the 21 T cell receptor beta chains below, sequenced in a study of tumor and adjacent non-tumor tissue in lung cancer. TCRbeta libraries were built with three rounds of nested PCR, modified from ARM-PCR. TCRdb used MiXCR to reprocess the multiplex PCR reads, holding one entry per CDR3 protein. Found here are more than 120,000 distinct CDR3 sequences, 60% to 70% of them singletons; the top ten hold 18%. This sample's RNA came from whole unsorted tissue. Material for sequencing was lung tumor tissue. The receptors here all came from a man in his 60s with small cell lung cancer.

On this clonotype: This CDR3 is missing its conserved last phenylalanine or tryptophan, likely due to a read error. The chain is built from TRBV11-3 and TRBJ2-1, with 8 bases matching TRBD2. Germline V gene data show CDR1 as SGHNT and CDR2 as YENEEA. This CDR3 spans 15 amino acids. CDR3 coding DNA: TGTGCCAACAGCTTAGGCGGGAGGTCCTACAATGAGCAGTTCCTC. Its protein is CANSLGGRSYNEQFL.

In regard to this clonotype: A much bigger clone sits one base away, suggesting this may be a read error. The CDR3 DNA reads TGCGCCAGCAGCGCCAAGAGTATGGTCGGTTCGAACGAGCAGTACTTC. The encoded protein is CASSAKSMVGSNEQYF. The chain carries TRBV4-1 and TRBJ2-7; D not resolved. V dropped 5 bases and J dropped 5 bases, with 22 bases sitting between them. From germline, CDR1 is MGHRA and CDR2 YSYEKL. This CDR3 has 16 amino acids.

This clonotype appeared a single time. Compared with germline, one end of the junction differs, possibly owing to a read error. CDR3 region: CACRLRPPGPGTEELFF. CDR3 DNA sequence: TGTGCCTGCAGACTCCGTCCACCGGGACCAGGGACCGAGGAGCTGTTTTTT. The rearrangement joins TRBV6-5 to TRBJ2-2; D is possibly TRBD1 or TRBD2 (5 bases each). The CDR3 sequence is 17 residues long. Germline values: CDR1 MNHEY, CDR2 SVGAGI.

This clonotype was observed a single time. This chain links TRBV4-1 with TRBJ1-2; 11 bases align to TRBD1. Per the germline V gene, CDR1 is MGHRA and CDR2 is YSYEKL. The CDR3 is 15 amino acids. CDR3 sequence: CTSSPGGQGASGYTF. CDR3 in DNA: TGCACTAGCAGCCCAGGAGGACAGGGGGCGAGTGGCTACACCTTC.

In regard to this clonotype: This may come from a read error, since a much larger clone is one base off. This chain uses TRBV6-6 with TRBJ1-6; maybe TRBD1 (5 bases). The CDR3 is 14 amino acids. Germline assignment: CDR1 MNHNY and CDR2 SVGAGI (reference sequence). The CDR3 coding sequence is TGTGCCAACAGTAGACAGAGTATAGGGTCACCCCTCCACTTT. Protein sequence: CANSRQSIGSPLHF.

On this clonotype: A much larger clone lies one base from this, so it may be a read error. V is TRBV6-5 and J is TRBJ2-3; D gene ambiguous. The germline CDR1 and CDR2 sequences are MNHEY and SVGAGI. The CDR3 spans 13 residues. V was clipped by 9 bases and J by 1 base, with 11 bases between them. The CDR3 loop is CASRLEGTDTQYF. CDR3 nucleotides: TGTGCCAGTCGTCTAGAGGGCACAGATACGCAGTATTTT.

Worth noting for this clonotype: Given the absence of the conserved phenylalanine or tryptophan at the CDR3 end, a read error is likely. The rearrangement uses TRBV29-1 and TRBJ2-2, with a possible D match to TRBD1 (7 bases). The CDR3 consists of 16 residues. Germline CDR1 SQVTM, CDR2 ANQGSEA. The DNA for the CDR3 is TGCAGCGTCCCCAGGAGGGGGCGTCAGGGGACCGGGGAACTGTTTATT. It yields the protein CSVPRRGRQGTGELFI.

As concerns this clonotype: A read error may account for a junction end that differs from germline. The chain links TRBV11-2 to TRBJ2-2; possibly TRBD2 for D (5 bases). Germline V gene sequence: CDR1 SGHAT, CDR2 FQNNGV. The length of the CDR3 is 15 residues. The CDR3, as DNA: TGTGCCAGCATCTTCGGTAGCGCGAACACCCGGGAGCTGTTTTTT. Translating gives CASIFGSANTRELFF. Together with reference TRBV11-2 and TRBJ2-2, the CDR3 gives the full variable domain: EAGVAQSPRYKIIEKRQSVAFWCNPISGHATLYWYQQILGQGPKLLIQFQNNGVVDDSQLPKDRFSAERLKGVDSTLKIQPAKLEDSAVYLCASIFGSANTRELFFGEGSRLTVL.

This clonotype turned up a few times. A much larger clone is a single base away; this may be a read error. CDR3 nucleotide sequence: TGCAGTGCTGCGCAGGGCGTCTATGGCTACACCTTC. As protein: CSAAQGVYGYTF. The genes are TRBV20-1 and TRBJ1-2, with D possibly matching TRBD1 (5 bases). Per germline, CDR1 DFQATT and CDR2 SNEGSKA (reference sequence). The CDR3 consists of 12 residues. With 5 bases removed from V and 4 bases from J, the gap between germline ends came to 11 bases.

This chain connects TRBV6-5 to TRBJ1-1, with 9 bases aligning to TRBD1. The germline V gene has CDR1 MNHEY and CDR2 SVGAGI. The V and J ends lost 2 bases and 14 bases, in that order; junction bases with no gene match: 12. This CDR3 spans 14 amino acids. The CDR3 reads CASSYGGQGAGAFF. The CDR3 DNA reads TGTGCCAGCAGTTACGGGGGACAGGGTGCTGGTGCCTTCTTT.

As regards this clonotype: The CDR3 end shows no conserved phenylalanine or tryptophan, and so a read error is likely. The limits of the CDR3 on the DNA are not certain, so only TCRdb's listed CDR3 is given. The chain recombines TRBV5-1 with TRBJ2-7; the table's D gene call, TRBD2, was not cross checked with the DNA. CDR1 SGHRS and CDR2 YFSETQ come from the germline V gene. The length of the CDR3 is 15 amino acids, counting both ends. This CDR3 reads CASSLSGGPTYERYL.

This clonotype appeared a single time. No conserved phenylalanine or tryptophan is present at the end of the CDR3, so a read error is the likely explanation. The chain links TRBV6-1 to TRBJ2-7; 7 nucleotides agree with TRBD1. Germline V gene sequence: CDR1 MNHNS, CDR2 SASEGT. The CDR3 contains 16 residues. The CDR3 loop is CASSGLHGTVSYKQYL. The CDR3 region has the DNA TGTGCCAGCAGTGGGTTACACGGGACAGTCTCCTACAAGCAGTACTTA.

Regarding this clonotype: One end of the junction fails to match germline, which may point to a read error. This chain's CDR3 is CASNLAGGLEEIQYF. The CDR3 DNA sequence: TGTGCCAGCAACCTGGCGGGAGGGCTAGAGGAGATCCAGTACTTC. The chain links TRBV6-2 or TRBV6-3 to TRBJ2-5; 9 bases align to TRBD2. The germline CDR1 and CDR2 sequences are MNHEY and SVGEGT. This CDR3 region has 15 residues.

On this clonotype itself: Just one base apart from a much larger clone, this may be a read error. The chain carries TRBV12-3 or TRBV12-4 and TRBJ2-7; no definite D call. The CDR3 runs 13 residues. Trimming left V 3 bases short and J 2 bases short, with 8 bases between. For the CDR3, the DNA is TGTGCCAGCAGTTTTTGGGATACCTACGAGCAGTACGTC. Amino acid sequence: CASSFWDTYEQYV.

V and J are TRBV7-9 and TRBJ2-1; D unclear. CDR3 length equals 12 residues. Between the trimmed V and J ends, which lost 5 bases and 3 bases, there was a span of 5 bases. CDR1 is SEHNR and CDR2 is FQNEAQ in the germline V gene (reference sequence). In DNA, the CDR3 is TGTGCCAGCAGCCCTGACTACAATGAGCAGTTCTTC. As protein: CASSPDYNEQFF. Supplemented by reference TRBV7-9 and TRBJ2-1, the full variable domain reads DTGVSQNPRHKITKRGQNVTFRCDPISEHNRLYWYRQTLGQGPEFLTYFQNEAQLEKSRLLSDRFSAERPKGSFSTLEIQRTEQGDSAMYLCASSPDYNEQFFGPGTRLTVL.

The count of this clonotype is one. This chain uses TRBV11-2 with TRBJ2-3, with TRBD2 matching over 11 bases. V lost 7 bases and J lost 7; bases outside the gene matches: 10. The CDR3 totals 15 residues. Germline CDR1 reads SGHAT; CDR2 reads FQNNGV. Here the CDR3 reads CASISSSGRAYTQYF. The DNA for the CDR3 is TGTGCCAGCATCTCAAGTAGCGGGAGGGCCTATACGCAGTATTTT.

With respect to this clonotype: A single base separates this from a much larger clone, so it may be a read error. The rearrangement uses TRBV29-1 and TRBJ2-7, with TRBD1 matching 8 bases. Losses at the gene ends were 2 bases for V and 5 bases for J; bases not matched to a gene: 2. The CDR3 contains 12 residues. Germline V lookup: CDR1 SQVTM, CDR2 ANQGSEA. The CDR3 region is CSVELDRDEQYV. Here the CDR3 DNA reads TGCAGCGTTGAACTGGACAGGGACGAGCAGTACGTC.

The chain is built from TRBV5-5 and TRBJ2-1; D possibly corresponds to TRBD2 (6 bases). V lost 4 bases and J lost 8, with 22 bases in between. Germline assignment: CDR1 SGHKS and CDR2 YYEKEE (reference sequence). The CDR3 sequence is 16 residues long. The CDR3 sequence is CASSMGPGGYGDEQFF. For the CDR3, the DNA is TGTGCCAGCAGCATGGGTCCCGGAGGGTATGGTGATGAGCAGTTCTTC.

A note on this clonotype: Here the CDR3 omits its conserved ending phenylalanine or tryptophan, so a read error is the likely source. V and J are TRBV29-1 and TRBJ1-1; D is ambiguous. The V gene's germline CDR1 is SQVTM and CDR2 ANQGSEA. The CDR3 covers 13 residues. The ends were cut back, 4 bases at V and 4 bases at J, with 13 bases in the middle. In nucleotides, the CDR3 is TGCAGCGTTGTTCGGGTGGCGGGCACTGAAGCTTTCTAT. It encodes CSVVRVAGTEAFY.

This clonotype was counted a single time. Relative to the germline gene, one junction end is altered; a read error may explain this. J is TRBJ1-5 and V is TRBV2, with no clear D. This CDR3 has 13 residues. Germline values: CDR1 SNHLY, CDR2 FYNNEI. CDR3 sequence reads: CAWRRDSDQPQHF. DNA for the CDR3: TGTGCCTGGAGGAGAGATAGCGATCAGCCCCAGCATTTT.

As for this clonotype: No conserved phenylalanine or tryptophan ends this CDR3, so it is likely a read error. In DNA form, the CDR3 reads TGTGACAGCAGGGGCCAAGTTTCTAGCAATCAGCCCCAGCATTTA. It yields the protein CDSRGQVSSNQPQHL. The J gene is TRBJ1-5, the V gene TRBV6-1; maybe TRBD1 (6 bases). In germline, CDR1 is MNHNS, CDR2 SASEGT. The CDR3 extends over 15 amino acids.